Sequencing of this T cell receptor (beta chain) was carried out in a study of long-term antiretroviral therapy in people with HIV. Study results and caveats: Pre-ART clonal expansions dominated every time point's repertoire.

About this clone: The antigen remains undetermined.

Germline V gene data show CDR1 as GTSNPN and CDR2 as SVGIG (reference sequence). The CDR3 covers 15 residues. After removal of 4 bases from V and 7 bases from J, the junction contained 13 bases not matched to a gene. Every single participant having HIV got treatment inside the United States. Samples were assayed with immunoSEQ v3.0 at survey level. Sequencing efforts were directed toward about 35,000-50,000 T-cell genomes per sample. Libraries were prepared by immunoSEQ multiplex PCR; TCRdb keeps only in-frame clonotypes and omits some of them. The sample has roughly 30,000 clones, approximately 80% seen once.

This material consisted of unsorted PBMCs, taken 2.7 to 2.9 years after starting antiretroviral therapy. This receptor was taken from a man aged 30 to 39 with HIV. The chain combines TRBV30 with TRBJ1-2; 9 nucleotides match TRBD1. Written as DNA, the CDR3 is TGTGCCTGGACCACCGGAACAGGGGGCTTTGGTGGCTACACCTTC. It codes for CAWTTGTGGFGGYTF.